This T cell receptor beta chain emerged from a study of cytomegalovirus exposure and HLA in healthy donors. 60 Vbeta and 13 Jbeta primers were used in PCR. Data came from immunoSEQ multiplex PCR; TCRdb stores just in-frame clones and leaves some out. The sample yields a few hundred thousand clones, 80% to 90% seen once. Notes on the study in general: The authors enumerated over 150 TCR beta chains as linked to cytomegalovirus.

With regard to this clone: No antigen is known for it.

Germline values: CDR1 MNHEY, CDR2 SMNVEV (reference sequence). The CDR3 length is 13 residues. V lost 5 bases, J lost 2 bases, and 3 bases stayed unmatched. This clonotype was sampled from a middle-aged woman in good health and CMV-seropositive. Material: PBMCs. This sequence joins TRBV27 and TRBJ2-7, with 7 bases identical to TRBD2. The DNA of the CDR3 is TGTGCCAGCAGTCCCCGGGAGGCCTACGAGCAGTACTTC. It yields the protein CASSPREAYEQYF.